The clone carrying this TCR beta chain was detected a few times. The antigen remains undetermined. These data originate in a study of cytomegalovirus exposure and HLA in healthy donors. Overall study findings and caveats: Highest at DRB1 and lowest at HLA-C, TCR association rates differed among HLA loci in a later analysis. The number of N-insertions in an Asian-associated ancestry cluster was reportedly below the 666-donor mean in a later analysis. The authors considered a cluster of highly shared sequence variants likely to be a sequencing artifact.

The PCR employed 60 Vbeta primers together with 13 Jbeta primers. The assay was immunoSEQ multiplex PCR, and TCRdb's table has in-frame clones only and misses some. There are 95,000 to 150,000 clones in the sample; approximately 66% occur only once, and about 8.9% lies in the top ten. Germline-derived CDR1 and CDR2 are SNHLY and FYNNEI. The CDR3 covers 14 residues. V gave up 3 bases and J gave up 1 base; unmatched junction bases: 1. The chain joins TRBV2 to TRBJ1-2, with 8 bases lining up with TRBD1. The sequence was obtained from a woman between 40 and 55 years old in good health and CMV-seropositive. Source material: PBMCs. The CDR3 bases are TGTGCCAGCAGTGATACAGGGGGTAACTATGGCTACACCTTC. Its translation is CASSDTGGNYGYTF.